The entry that follows covers one T cell receptor (beta chain) sequence. Profiling relied on immunoSEQ multiplex PCR, and the TCRdb table lists in-frame clones only, not all of them. The sample gives some 500,000 clones, 85% to 90% of which show up once; approximately 2% is in the top ten. These data originate in a study of blood T cell repertoires in COVID-19. Trimming removed 0 bases from V and 2 bases from J; junction bases left unmatched: 14. Germline V gene sequence: CDR1 LNHNV, CDR2 YYDKDF (reference sequence). The length of the CDR3 is 19 residues. Material for sequencing was PBMCs or T cells enriched from blood (not recorded which). This chain links TRBV15 with TRBJ1-1; TRBD1 agrees at 8 bases. The receptor's source is a woman aged 40 to 55 who had recovered from COVID-19. As DNA, the CDR3 is TGTGCCACCAGCAGAGATCCATGGGGCAGGGGGCAGGGAAACACTGAAGCTTTCTTT. This translates into CATSRDPWGRGQGNTEAFF. Complete variable domain (other parts from reference TRBV15 and TRBJ1-1): DAMVIQNPRYQVTQFGKPVTLSCSQTLNHNVMYWYQQKSSQAPKLLFHYYDKDFNNEADTPDNFQSRRPNTSFCFLDIRSPGLGDTAMYLCATSRDPWGRGQGNTEAFFGQGTRLTVV.